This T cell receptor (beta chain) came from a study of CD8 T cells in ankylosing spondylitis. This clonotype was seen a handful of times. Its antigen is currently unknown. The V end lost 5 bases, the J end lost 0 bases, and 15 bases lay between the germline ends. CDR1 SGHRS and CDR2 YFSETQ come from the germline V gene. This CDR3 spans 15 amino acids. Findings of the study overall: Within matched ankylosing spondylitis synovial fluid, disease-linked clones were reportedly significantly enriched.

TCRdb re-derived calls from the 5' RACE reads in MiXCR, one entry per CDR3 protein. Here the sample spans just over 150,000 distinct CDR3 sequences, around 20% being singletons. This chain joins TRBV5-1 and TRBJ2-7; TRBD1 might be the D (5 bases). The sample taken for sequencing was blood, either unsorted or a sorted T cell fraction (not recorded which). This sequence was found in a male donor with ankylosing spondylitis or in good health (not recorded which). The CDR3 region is CASRAGQASSYEQYF. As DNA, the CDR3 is TGCGCCAGCAGAGCCGGACAAGCAAGCTCCTACGAGCAGTACTTC. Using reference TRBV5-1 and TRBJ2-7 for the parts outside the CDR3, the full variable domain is KAGVTQTPRYLIKTRGQQVTLSCSPISGHRSVSWYQQTPGQGLQFLFEYFSETQRNKGNFPGRFSGRQFSNSRSEMNVSTLELGDSALYLCASRAGQASSYEQYFGPGTRLTVT.